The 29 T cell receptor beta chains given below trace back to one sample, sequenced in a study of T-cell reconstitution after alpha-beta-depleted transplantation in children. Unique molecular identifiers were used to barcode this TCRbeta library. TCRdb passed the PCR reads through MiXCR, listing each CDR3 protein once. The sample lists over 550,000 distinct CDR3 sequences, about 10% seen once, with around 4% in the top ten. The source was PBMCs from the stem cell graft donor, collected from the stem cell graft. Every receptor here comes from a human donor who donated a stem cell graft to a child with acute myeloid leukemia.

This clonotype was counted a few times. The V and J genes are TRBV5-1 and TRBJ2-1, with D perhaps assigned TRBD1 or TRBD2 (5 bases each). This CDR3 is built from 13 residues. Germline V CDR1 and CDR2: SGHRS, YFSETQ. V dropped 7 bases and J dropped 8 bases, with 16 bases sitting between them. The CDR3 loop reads CASRKTGGDEQFF. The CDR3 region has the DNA TGCGCCAGCCGGAAGACTGGGGGTGATGAGCAGTTCTTC.

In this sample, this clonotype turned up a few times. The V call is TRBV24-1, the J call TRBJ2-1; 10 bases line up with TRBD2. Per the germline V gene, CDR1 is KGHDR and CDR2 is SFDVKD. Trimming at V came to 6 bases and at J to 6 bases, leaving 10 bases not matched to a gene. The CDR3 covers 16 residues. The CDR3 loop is CATSRGTSVIRNEQFF. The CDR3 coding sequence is TGTGCCACCAGTAGGGGGACTAGCGTGATACGCAATGAGCAGTTCTTC.

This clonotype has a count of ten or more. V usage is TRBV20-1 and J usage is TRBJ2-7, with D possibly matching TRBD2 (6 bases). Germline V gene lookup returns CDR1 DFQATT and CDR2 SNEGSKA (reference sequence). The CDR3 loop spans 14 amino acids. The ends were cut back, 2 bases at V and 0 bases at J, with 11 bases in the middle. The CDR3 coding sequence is TGCAGTGCTAGACGGGACGGGAGCTCCTACGAGCAGTACTTC. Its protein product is CSARRDGSSYEQYF.

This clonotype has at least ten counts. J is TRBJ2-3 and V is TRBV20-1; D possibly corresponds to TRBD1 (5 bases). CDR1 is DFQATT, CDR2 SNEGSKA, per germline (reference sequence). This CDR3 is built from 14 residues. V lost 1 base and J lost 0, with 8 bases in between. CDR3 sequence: CSARVGVSTDTQYF. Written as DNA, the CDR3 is TGCAGTGCTAGAGTAGGGGTGAGCACAGATACGCAGTATTTT.

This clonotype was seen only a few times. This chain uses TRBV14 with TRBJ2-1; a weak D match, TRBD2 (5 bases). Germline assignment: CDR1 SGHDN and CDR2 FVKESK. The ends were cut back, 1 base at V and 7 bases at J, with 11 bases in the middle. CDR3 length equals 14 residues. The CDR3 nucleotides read TGTGCCAGCAGCCAAGCGGGGATGGGGAATGAGCAGTTCTTC. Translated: CASSQAGMGNEQFF.

This CDR3 reads CASSLGTGEYQETQYF. For the CDR3, the DNA is TGCGCCAGCAGCTTGGGGACAGGAGAGTACCAAGAGACCCAGTACTTC. This chain uses TRBV5-1 with TRBJ2-5; 7 bases fit TRBD1. Trimming cost V 0 bases and J 0 bases; bases outside gene matches: 5. The CDR3 has 16 residues. Germline V CDR1 and CDR2: SGHRS, YFSETQ.

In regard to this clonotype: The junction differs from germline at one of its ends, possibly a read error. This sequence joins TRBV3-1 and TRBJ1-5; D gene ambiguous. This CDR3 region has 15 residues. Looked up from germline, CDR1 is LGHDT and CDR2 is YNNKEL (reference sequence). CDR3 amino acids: CASCQNLNSNQPQHF. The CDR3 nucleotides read TGTGCCAGCTGCCAGAATCTCAATAGCAATCAGCCCCAGCATTTT.

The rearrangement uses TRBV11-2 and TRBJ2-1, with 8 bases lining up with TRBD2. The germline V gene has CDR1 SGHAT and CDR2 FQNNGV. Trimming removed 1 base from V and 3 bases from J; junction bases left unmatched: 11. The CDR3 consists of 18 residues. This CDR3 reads CASSLGRAFTSGYNEQFF. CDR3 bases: TGTGCCAGCAGCTTAGGACGGGCGTTTACTAGCGGCTACAATGAGCAGTTCTTC.

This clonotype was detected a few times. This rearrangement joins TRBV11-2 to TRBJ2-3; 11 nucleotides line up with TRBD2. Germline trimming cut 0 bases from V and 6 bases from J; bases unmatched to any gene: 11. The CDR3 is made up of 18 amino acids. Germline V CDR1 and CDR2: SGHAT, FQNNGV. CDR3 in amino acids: CASSLELRIAGGRDTQYF. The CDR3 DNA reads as TGTGCCAGCAGCTTAGAGCTACGAATAGCGGGAGGGAGGGATACGCAGTATTTT.

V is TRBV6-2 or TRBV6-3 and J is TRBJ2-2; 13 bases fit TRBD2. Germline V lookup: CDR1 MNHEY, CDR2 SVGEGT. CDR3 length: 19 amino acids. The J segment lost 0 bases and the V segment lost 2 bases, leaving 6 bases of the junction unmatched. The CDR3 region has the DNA TGTGCCAGCAGTTACCCGACTAGCGGGAGGACCTCGAACACCGGGGAGCTGTTTTTT. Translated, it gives CASSYPTSGRTSNTGELFF.

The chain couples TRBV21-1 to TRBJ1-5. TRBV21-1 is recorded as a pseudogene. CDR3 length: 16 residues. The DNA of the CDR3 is TGTGCCAGCAGCAAAGGGGGTACAAAGAGATGTCAGCCCCAGCATTTT. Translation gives CASSKGGTKRCQPQHF.

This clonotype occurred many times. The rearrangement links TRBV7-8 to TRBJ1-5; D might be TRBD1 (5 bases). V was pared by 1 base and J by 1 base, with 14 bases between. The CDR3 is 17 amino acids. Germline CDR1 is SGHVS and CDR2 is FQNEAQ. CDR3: CASSLDIRDDSNQPQHF. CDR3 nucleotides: TGTGCCAGCAGCTTAGACATCAGGGATGACAGCAATCAGCCCCAGCATTTT. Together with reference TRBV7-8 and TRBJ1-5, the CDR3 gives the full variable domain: GAGVSQSPRYKVAKRGQDVALRCDPISGHVSLFWYQQALGQGPEFLTYFQNEAQLDKSGLPSDRFFAERPEGSVSTLKIQRTQQEDSAVYLCASSLDIRDDSNQPQHFGDGTRLSIL.

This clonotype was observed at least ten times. The CDR3: CASSPGRYEQYF. The CDR3 DNA reads as TGTGCCAGCAGCCCGGGCCGGTACGAGCAGTACTTC. The chain couples TRBV14 to TRBJ2-7; D not resolved. CDR1 is SGHDN, CDR2 FVKESK, per germline. The CDR3 covers 12 residues. The ends were cut back, 4 bases at V and 4 bases at J, with 8 bases in the middle.

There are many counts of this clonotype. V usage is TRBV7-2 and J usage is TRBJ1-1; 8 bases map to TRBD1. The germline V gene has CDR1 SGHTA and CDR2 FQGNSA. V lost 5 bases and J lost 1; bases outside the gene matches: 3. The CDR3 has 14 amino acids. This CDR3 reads CASSRQGANTEAFF. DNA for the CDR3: TGTGCCAGCAGCCGCCAGGGGGCGAACACTGAAGCTTTCTTT.

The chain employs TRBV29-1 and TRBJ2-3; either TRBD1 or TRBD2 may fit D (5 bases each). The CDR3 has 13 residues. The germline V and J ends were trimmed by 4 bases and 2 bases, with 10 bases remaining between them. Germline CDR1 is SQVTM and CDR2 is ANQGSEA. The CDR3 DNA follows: TGCAGCGTTGTGGGACCCCACACAGATACGCAGTATTTT. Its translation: CSVVGPHTDTQYF.

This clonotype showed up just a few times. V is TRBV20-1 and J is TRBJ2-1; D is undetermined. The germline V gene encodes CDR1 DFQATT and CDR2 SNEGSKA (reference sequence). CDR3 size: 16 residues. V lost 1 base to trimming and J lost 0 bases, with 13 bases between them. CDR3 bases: TGCAGTGCTAGAGTTTCAGCCCAAAGCTCCTACAATGAGCAGTTCTTC. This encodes CSARVSAQSSYNEQFF.

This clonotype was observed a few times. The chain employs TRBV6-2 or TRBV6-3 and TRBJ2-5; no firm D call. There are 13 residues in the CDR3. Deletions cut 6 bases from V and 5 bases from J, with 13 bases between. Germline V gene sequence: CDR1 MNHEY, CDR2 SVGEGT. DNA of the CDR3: TGTGCCAGCAGGCACCGAGGCCGGGAGACCCAGTACTTC. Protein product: CASRHRGRETQYF.

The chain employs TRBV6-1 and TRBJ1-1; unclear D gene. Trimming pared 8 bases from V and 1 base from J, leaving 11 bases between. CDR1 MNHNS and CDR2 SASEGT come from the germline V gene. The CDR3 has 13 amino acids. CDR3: CASDAERNTEAFF. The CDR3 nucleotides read TGTGCCAGCGACGCAGAGAGGAACACTGAAGCTTTCTTT.

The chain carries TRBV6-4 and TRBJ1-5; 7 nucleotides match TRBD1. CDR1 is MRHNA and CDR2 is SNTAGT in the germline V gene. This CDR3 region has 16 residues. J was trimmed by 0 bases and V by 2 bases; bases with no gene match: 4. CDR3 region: CASSDRTGLSNQPQHF. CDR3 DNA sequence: TGTGCCAGCAGTGACAGGACAGGCCTTAGCAATCAGCCCCAGCATTTT.

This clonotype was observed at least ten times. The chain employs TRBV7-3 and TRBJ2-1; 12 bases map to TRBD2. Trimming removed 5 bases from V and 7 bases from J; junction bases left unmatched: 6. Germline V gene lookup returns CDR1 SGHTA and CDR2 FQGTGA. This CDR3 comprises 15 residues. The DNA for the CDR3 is TGTGCCAGCAGCGTAGGACTAGCGGGGACTAATGAGCAGTTCTTC. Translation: CASSVGLAGTNEQFF.

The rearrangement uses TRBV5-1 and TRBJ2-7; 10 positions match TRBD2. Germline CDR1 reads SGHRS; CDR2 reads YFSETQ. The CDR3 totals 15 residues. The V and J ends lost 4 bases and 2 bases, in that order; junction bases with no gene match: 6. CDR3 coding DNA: TGCGCCAGCAGCCCGGGACTAGCGTTGACCTACGAGCAGTACTTC. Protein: CASSPGLALTYEQYF.

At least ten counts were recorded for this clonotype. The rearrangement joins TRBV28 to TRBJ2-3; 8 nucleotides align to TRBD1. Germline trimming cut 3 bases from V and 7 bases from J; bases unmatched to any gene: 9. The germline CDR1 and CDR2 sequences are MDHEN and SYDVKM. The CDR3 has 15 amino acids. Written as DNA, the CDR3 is TGTGCCAGCAGTTTGCGTGGACAGGGTCCCCATACGCAGTATTTT. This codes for CASSLRGQGPHTQYF.

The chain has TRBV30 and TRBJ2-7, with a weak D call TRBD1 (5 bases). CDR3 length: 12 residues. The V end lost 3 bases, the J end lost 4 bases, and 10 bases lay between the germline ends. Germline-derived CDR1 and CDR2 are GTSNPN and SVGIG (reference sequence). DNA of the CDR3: TGTGCCTGGAGAGATAGGGGATACGAGCAGTACTTC. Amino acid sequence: CAWRDRGYEQYF.

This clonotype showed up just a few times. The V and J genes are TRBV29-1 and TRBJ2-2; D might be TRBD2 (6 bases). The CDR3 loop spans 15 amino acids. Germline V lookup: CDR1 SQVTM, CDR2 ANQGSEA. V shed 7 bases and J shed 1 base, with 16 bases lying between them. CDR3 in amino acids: CSAPLWGENTGELFF. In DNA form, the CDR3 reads TGCAGCGCCCCCCTGTGGGGGGAGAACACCGGGGAGCTGTTTTTT.

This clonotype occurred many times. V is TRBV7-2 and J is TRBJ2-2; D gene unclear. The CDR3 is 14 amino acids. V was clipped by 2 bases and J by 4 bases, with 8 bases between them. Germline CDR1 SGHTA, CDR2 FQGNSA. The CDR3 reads CASSLIRITGELFF. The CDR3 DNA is TGTGCCAGCAGCTTAATCAGGATCACCGGGGAGCTGTTTTTT.

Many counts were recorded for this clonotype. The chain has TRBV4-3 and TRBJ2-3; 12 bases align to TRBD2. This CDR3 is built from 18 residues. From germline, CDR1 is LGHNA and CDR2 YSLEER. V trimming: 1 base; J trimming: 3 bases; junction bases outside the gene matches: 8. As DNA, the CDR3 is TGCGCCAGCAGCCAAGGACTAGCGGGAGTATCTTGGACAGATACGCAGTATTTT. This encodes CASSQGLAGVSWTDTQYF.

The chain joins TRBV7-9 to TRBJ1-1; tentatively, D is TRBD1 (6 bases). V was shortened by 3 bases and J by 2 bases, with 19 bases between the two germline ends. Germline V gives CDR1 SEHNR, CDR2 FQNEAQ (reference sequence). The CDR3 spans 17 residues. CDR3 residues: CASSFVRGLTPNTEAFF. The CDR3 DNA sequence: TGTGCCAGCAGCTTCGTCAGGGGTCTTACGCCTAACACTGAAGCTTTCTTT. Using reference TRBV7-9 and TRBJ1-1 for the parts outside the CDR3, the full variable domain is DTGVSQNPRHKITKRGQNVTFRCDPISEHNRLYWYRQTLGQGPEFLTYFQNEAQLEKSRLLSDRFSAERPKGSFSTLEIQRTEQGDSAMYLCASSFVRGLTPNTEAFFGQGTRLTVV.

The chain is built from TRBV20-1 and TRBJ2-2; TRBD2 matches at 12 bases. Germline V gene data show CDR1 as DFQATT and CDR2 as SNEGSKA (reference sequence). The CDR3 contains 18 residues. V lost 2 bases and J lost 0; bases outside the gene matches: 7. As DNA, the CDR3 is TGCAGTGCTAGACCCCCGGGACTAGCGGGCCCGAACACCGGGGAGCTGTTTTTT. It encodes CSARPPGLAGPNTGELFF.

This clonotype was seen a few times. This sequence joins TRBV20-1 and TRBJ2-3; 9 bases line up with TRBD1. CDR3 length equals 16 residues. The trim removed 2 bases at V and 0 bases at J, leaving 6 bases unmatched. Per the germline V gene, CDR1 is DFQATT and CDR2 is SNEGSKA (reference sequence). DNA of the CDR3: TGCAGTGCTAGATCCCCGGGGACAGGGAGCACAGATACGCAGTATTTT. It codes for CSARSPGTGSTDTQYF.